The 4 T cell receptor beta chains below were found in one sample sequenced in a study of CD8+ T cells in alopecia areata. Regarding treatment: oral pan-JAK inhibitor, 5-10 mg twice daily. cDNA prepared by RNA extraction and subsequent reverse transcription served as the template for sequencing. Profiling relied on immunoSEQ multiplex PCR, and the TCRdb table lists in-frame clones only, not all of them. Of about 190,000 clones in the sample, under 70% were seen once. Sequenced material: CD4+ T cells sorted from blood, taken at week 4, from a patient treated with tofacitinib. The receptors were gathered from a human donor with alopecia areata.

This clone came up once. The chain recombines TRBV29-1 with TRBJ1-3, with a weak D call TRBD1 (5 bases). This CDR3 is built from 13 residues. Trimming left V 6 bases short and J 4 bases short, with 13 bases between. The V gene's germline CDR1 is SQVTM and CDR2 ANQGSEA. The CDR3 sequence: CSVSRDQGNTIYF. CDR3 DNA sequence: TGCAGCGTGAGCCGGGACCAGGGAAACACCATATATTTT. The full variable domain, its missing parts supplied by reference TRBV29-1 and TRBJ1-3, is SAVISQKPSRDICQRGTSLTIQCQVDSQVTMMFWYRQQPGQSLTLIATANQGSEATYESGFVIDKFPISRPNLTFSTLTVSNMSPEDSSIYLCSVSRDQGNTIYFGEGSWLTVV.

The chain recombines TRBV5-6 with TRBJ1-2; D is unclear. The CDR3 has 14 amino acids. Germline values: CDR1 SGHDT, CDR2 YYEEEE. Trimming left V 2 bases short and J 4 bases short, with 12 bases between. The CDR3 loop is CASSFPLGFYGYTF. CDR3 nucleotide sequence: TGTGCCAGCAGCTTCCCATTAGGATTCTATGGCTACACCTTC.

This sequence joins TRBV29-1 and TRBJ1-4; maybe TRBD1 (5 bases). CDR3 length: 12 residues. The V end lost 4 bases, the J end lost 7 bases, and 10 bases lay between the germline ends. The germline V gene has CDR1 SQVTM and CDR2 ANQGSEA. The CDR3 sequence: CSVGGLGEKLFF. CDR3 DNA: TGCAGCGTTGGGGGACTCGGTGAAAAACTGTTTTTT.

The genes are TRBV6-5 and TRBJ1-1; D is unclear. The CDR3 has 12 amino acids. Trimming cost V 4 bases and J 11 bases, with 14 bases left between them. CDR1 is MNHEY and CDR2 is SVGAGI in the germline V gene. For the CDR3, the DNA is TGTGCCAGCAGTTCCTACTCCGGGAGGGCTTTCTTT. Translated, it gives CASSSYSGRAFF.